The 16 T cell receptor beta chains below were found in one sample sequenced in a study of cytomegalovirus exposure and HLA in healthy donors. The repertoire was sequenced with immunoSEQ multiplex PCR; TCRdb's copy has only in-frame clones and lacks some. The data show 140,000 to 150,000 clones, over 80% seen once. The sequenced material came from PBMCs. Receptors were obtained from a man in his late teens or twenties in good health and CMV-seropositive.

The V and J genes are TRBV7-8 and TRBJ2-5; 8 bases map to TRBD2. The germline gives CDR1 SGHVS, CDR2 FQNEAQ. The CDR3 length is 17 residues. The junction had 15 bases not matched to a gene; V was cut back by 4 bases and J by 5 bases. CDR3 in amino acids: CASSSVSGTSGRETQYF. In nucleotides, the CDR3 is TGTGCCAGCAGCTCCGTCTCCGGGACTAGTGGTAGGGAGACCCAGTACTTC.

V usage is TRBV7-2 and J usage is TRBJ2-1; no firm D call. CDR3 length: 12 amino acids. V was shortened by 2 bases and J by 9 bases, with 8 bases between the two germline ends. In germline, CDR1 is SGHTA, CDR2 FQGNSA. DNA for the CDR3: TGTGCCAGCAGCTTATCATGGGCTGAGCAGTTCTTC. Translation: CASSLSWAEQFF.

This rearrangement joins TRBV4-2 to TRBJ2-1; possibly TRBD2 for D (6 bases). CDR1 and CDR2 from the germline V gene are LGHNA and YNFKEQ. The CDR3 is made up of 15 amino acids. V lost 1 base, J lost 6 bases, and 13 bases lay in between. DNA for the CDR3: TGTGCCAGCAGCCAAGCGGGACTCCTTGTCAATGAGCAGTTCTTC. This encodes CASSQAGLLVNEQFF.

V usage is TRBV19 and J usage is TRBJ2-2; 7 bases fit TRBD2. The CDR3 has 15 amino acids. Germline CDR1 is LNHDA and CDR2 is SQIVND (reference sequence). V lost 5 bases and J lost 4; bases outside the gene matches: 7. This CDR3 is CASSSGRTSTGELFF. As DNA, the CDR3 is TGTGCCAGTAGTTCTGGCCGGACTAGCACCGGGGAGCTGTTTTTT.

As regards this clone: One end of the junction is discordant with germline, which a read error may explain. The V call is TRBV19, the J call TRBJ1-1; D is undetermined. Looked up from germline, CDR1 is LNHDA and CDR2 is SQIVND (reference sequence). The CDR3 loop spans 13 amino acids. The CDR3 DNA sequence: TGTGCCAGTAGTTCAGATAGAGGAACTGAAGCCTTCTTT. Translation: CASSSDRGTEAFF.

The CDR3 DNA is TGTGCCAGCAGCTCATCAGGCACCAACTCCTACGAGCAGTACTTC. It translates to CASSSSGTNSYEQYF. The chain carries TRBV11-2 and TRBJ2-7; no firm D call. CDR1 SGHAT and CDR2 FQNNGV come from the germline V gene. This CDR3 has 15 residues. V was trimmed by 4 bases and J by 0 bases, leaving 13 bases between them.

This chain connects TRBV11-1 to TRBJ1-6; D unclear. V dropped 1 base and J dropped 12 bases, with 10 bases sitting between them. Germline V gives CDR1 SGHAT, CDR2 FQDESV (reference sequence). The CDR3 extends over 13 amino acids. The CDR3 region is CASSLEARGPLHF. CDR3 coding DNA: TGTGCCAGCAGCTTAGAGGCTCGGGGACCCCTCCACTTT.

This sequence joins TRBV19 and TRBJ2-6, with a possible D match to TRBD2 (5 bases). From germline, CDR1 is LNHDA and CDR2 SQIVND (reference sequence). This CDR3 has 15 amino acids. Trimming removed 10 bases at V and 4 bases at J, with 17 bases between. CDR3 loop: CATTTGRVGANVLTF. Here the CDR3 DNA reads TGTGCCACAACTACCGGGCGGGTGGGGGCCAACGTCCTGACTTTC.

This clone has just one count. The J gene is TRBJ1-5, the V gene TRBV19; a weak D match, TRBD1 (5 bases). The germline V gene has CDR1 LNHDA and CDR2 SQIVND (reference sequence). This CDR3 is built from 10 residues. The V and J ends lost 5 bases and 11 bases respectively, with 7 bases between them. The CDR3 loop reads CASSSGAQHF. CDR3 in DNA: TGTGCCAGTAGTTCGGGGGCCCAGCATTTT.

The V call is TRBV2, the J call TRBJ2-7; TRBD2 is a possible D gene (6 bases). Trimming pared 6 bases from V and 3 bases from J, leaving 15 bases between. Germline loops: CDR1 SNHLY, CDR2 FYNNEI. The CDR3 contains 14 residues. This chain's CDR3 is CASRNGLNSYEQYF. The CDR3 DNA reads TGTGCCAGCAGGAATGGACTAAACAGCTACGAGCAGTACTTC.

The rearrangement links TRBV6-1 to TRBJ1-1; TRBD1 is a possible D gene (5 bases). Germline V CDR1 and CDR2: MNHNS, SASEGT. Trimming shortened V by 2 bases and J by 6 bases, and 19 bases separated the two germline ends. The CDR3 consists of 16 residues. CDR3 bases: TGTGCCAGCAGTGAACTCCTCCCCTACCGGGGGGCTGAAGCTTTCTTT. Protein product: CASSELLPYRGAEAFF.

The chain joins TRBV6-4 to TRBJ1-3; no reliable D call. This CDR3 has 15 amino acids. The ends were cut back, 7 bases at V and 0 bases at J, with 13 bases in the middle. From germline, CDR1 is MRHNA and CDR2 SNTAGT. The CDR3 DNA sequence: TGTGCCAGCATTCGAACCGGGAACTCTGGAAACACCATATATTTT. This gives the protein CASIRTGNSGNTIYF.

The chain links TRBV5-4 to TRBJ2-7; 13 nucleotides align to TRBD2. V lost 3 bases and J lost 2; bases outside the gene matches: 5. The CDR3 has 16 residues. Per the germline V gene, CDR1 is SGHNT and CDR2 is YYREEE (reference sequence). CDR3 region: CASSSGTSGTTYEQYF. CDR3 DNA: TGTGCCAGCAGCTCCGGGACTAGCGGGACTACCTACGAGCAGTACTTC.

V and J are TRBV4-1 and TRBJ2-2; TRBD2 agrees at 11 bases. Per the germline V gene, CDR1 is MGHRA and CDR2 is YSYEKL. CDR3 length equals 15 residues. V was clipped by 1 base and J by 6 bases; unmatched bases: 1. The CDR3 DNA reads TGCGCCAGCAGCCAAGGACTAGCGGGATCCGGGGAGCTGTTTTTT. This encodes CASSQGLAGSGELFF.

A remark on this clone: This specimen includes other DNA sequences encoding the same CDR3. CDR3 coding DNA: TGTGCCAGCTCACCAATGGGGAGCTCCTACAATGAGCAGTTCTTC. It translates to CASSPMGSSYNEQFF. V gene TRBV18 combines with J gene TRBJ2-1; the D gene is possibly TRBD2 (5 bases). The germline V gene encodes CDR1 KGHSH and CDR2 LQKENI. V was pared by 2 bases and J by 0 bases, with 8 bases between. The CDR3 is made up of 15 amino acids. Filled out from reference TRBV18 and TRBJ2-1, the complete variable domain reads NAGVMQNPRHLVRRRGQEARLRCSPMKGHSHVYWYRQLPEEGLKFMVYLQKENIIDESGMPKERFSAEFPKEGPSILRIQQVVRGDSAAYFCASSPMGSSYNEQFFGPGTRLTVL.

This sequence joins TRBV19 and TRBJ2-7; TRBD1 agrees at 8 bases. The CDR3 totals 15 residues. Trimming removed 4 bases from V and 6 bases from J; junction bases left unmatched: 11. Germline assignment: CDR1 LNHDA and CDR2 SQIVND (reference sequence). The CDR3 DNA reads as TGTGCCAGTAGTACCCTGACAGGGGCGCTGAGCGAGCAGTACTTC. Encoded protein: CASSTLTGALSEQYF.